The clone carrying this TCR beta chain was seen a handful of times. Treatment indicated: roughly 20 received Ad26.COV2.S at low or high dose, single or two shots; 5 received placebo; per-sample allocation not given. It was on day 63 after the first vaccine or placebo injection that samples were taken. This CDR3 has 15 amino acids. Germline V gives CDR1 SNHLY, CDR2 FYNNEI. Trimming took off 5 bases at V and 1 base at J, with 11 bases between the two ends. Sequenced by immunoSEQ multiplex PCR; TCRdb stores in-frame clones only, minus some. The sample records about 390,000 clones, approximately 90% being singletons. The data belong to a study of Ad26.COV2.S vaccination and SARS-CoV-2 variants.

The sequence was obtained from a person aged 18-60 years who received the Ad26.COV2.S COVID-19 vaccine or a placebo. The sample here was peripheral blood, taken in a trial of Ad26.COV2.S vaccine versus placebo. The gene calls are TRBV2 and TRBJ2-2; D might be TRBD1 (6 bases). The CDR3 DNA follows: TGTGCCAGCAGTTCTACAGGGAGGAACACCGGGGAGCTGTTTTTT. Protein product: CASSSTGRNTGELFF.